This T cell receptor (beta chain) was retrieved from a study of cytomegalovirus exposure and HLA in healthy donors. The PCR made use of 60 Vbeta and 13 Jbeta primers. TCRdb's copy holds only in-frame clones and misses some; the assay was immunoSEQ multiplex PCR. The sample lists around 72,000 clones, 66% occurring once. General study findings and limits: The authors assumed roughly uniform sequencing depth across donors for presence/absence analyses.

Worth noting for this clone: Its antigen is undetermined.

The CDR3 spans 16 residues. V was shortened by 5 bases and J by 0 bases, with 13 bases between the two germline ends. Per the germline V gene, CDR1 is SGHTA and CDR2 is FQGNSA. This sequence originates from a man aged 35-49 years in good health and CMV-seropositive. Sequencing was performed on PBMCs. This chain connects TRBV7-2 to TRBJ2-2; tentatively, D is TRBD1 (6 bases). The CDR3 is CASSRRGPPNTGELFF. In nucleotides, the CDR3 is TGTGCCAGCAGCCGCAGGGGTCCTCCGAACACCGGGGAGCTGTTTTTT.